Shown below are 22 T cell receptor beta chains from a single sample sequenced in a study of patients and donors after allogeneic stem cell transplantation. MiXCR was run by TCRdb on the RT-PCR reads, yielding one entry per CDR3 protein. This table holds approximately 200,000 distinct CDR3 sequences, less than 50% found once. The sample was blood, either unsorted or a sorted T cell fraction (not recorded which). Receptors originate from a human donor who was either an allogeneic HSCT recipient or a stem cell or donor lymphocyte infusion donor (not recorded which). It is not recorded whose cells these are; they may come from a transplant donor.

The chain uses TRBV7-2 and TRBJ1-5, with D uncertain. The CDR3 has 16 amino acids. V was shortened by 0 bases and J by 3 bases, with 12 bases between the two germline ends. The V gene's germline CDR1 is SGHTA and CDR2 FQGNSA. The DNA of the CDR3 is TGTGCCAGCAGCTTAGCAGGGCTCAGGATCAATCAGCCCCAGCATTTT. Translated: CASSLAGLRINQPQHF. Complete variable domain (other parts from reference TRBV7-2 and TRBJ1-5): GAGVSQSPSNKVTEKGKDVELRCDPISGHTALYWYRQSLGQGLEFLIYFQGNSAPDKSGLPSDRFSAERTGGSVSTLTIQRTQQEDSAVYLCASSLAGLRINQPQHFGDGTRLSIL.

A few counts support this clonotype. The chain combines TRBV6-8 with TRBJ1-2; D is perhaps TRBD1 (6 bases). Trimming removed 3 bases from V and 4 bases from J, with 21 bases in between. CDR1 and CDR2 (germline): MNHGY, SAAAGT. The length of the CDR3 is 17 residues. The CDR3 DNA follows: TGTGCCAGCAGTTATTCCCTAGTCGGACAGCTAAGCTATGGCTACACCTTC. Its translation: CASSYSLVGQLSYGYTF.

A single count supports this clonotype. The V call is TRBV12-3 or TRBV12-4, the J call TRBJ2-7; D might be TRBD2 (6 bases). The CDR3 spans 13 residues. Trimming took 6 bases from V and 3 from J, leaving 12 bases between them. The CDR3 sequence: CASSPWDFYEQYF. The CDR3 nucleotides are TGTGCCAGCAGCCCCTGGGACTTCTACGAGCAGTACTTC.

The rearrangement uses TRBV10-3 and TRBJ1-5; 8 bases match TRBD1. The CDR3 extends over 14 amino acids. V lost 5 bases and J lost 7; bases outside the gene matches: 7. Per germline, CDR1 ENHRY and CDR2 SYGVKD. The CDR3 DNA is TGTGCCATCAGTAAGGACAGGGAGGAACAGCCCCAGCATTTT. Amino acid sequence: CAISKDREEQPQHF.

This clonotype occurred a few times. This chain connects TRBV20-1 to TRBJ1-6; D is perhaps TRBD1 (6 bases). V dropped 5 bases and J dropped 0 bases, with 17 bases sitting between them. Per germline, CDR1 DFQATT and CDR2 SNEGSKA (reference sequence). The CDR3 is 17 residues long. This chain's CDR3 is CSAPHRAHGSYNSPLHF. The CDR3, as DNA: TGCAGTGCTCCTCACAGGGCCCACGGCTCCTATAATTCACCCCTCCACTTT.

The chain employs TRBV18 and TRBJ1-1; D remains ambiguous. Germline CDR1 reads KGHSH; CDR2 reads LQKENI. The CDR3 length is 15 residues. V was clipped by 7 bases and J by 1 base, with 16 bases between them. Written as DNA, the CDR3 is TGTGCCAGCTTAAAGGGTTTTTTAGGGAACACTGAAGCTTTCTTT. It encodes CASLKGFLGNTEAFF.

This chain joins TRBV28 and TRBJ2-1; D remains unclear. V shed 3 bases and J shed 2 bases, with 2 bases lying between them. The CDR3 covers 12 residues. The germline gives CDR1 MDHEN, CDR2 SYDVKM. The CDR3 nucleotides are TGTGCCAGCAGTTTTACCTACAATGAGCAGTTCTTC. This translates into CASSFTYNEQFF.

V usage is TRBV20-1 and J usage is TRBJ2-1; 7 nucleotides align to TRBD2. Germline V lookup: CDR1 DFQATT, CDR2 SNEGSKA (reference sequence). This CDR3 comprises 14 residues. J lost 3 bases, V lost 2 bases, and 4 bases had no gene match. Here the CDR3 DNA reads TGCAGTGCTAGAAGGCTAGCGGACTACAATGAGCAGTTCTTC. It specifies CSARRLADYNEQFF.

This clonotype was observed a few times. The chain combines TRBV29-1 with TRBJ2-1; TRBD1 aligns across 8 bases. The germline gives CDR1 SQVTM, CDR2 ANQGSEA. CDR3 length: 12 amino acids. The J segment lost 9 bases and the V segment lost 7 bases, leaving 8 bases of the junction unmatched. The CDR3, as DNA: TGCAGCGCTGAGCAGGGGGCCATTGAGCAGTTCTTC. Translation: CSAEQGAIEQFF.

This clonotype was seen more than once but under ten times. The rearrangement joins TRBV28 to TRBJ1-2; D not certain. This CDR3 contains 15 residues. V lost 0 bases to trimming and J lost 0 bases, with 8 bases between them. Germline V gene data show CDR1 as MDHEN and CDR2 as SYDVKM. Here the CDR3 reads CASSLWTASNYGYTF. The CDR3 nucleotides read TGTGCCAGCAGTTTATGGACGGCGTCTAACTATGGCTACACCTTC.

V is TRBV5-1 and J is TRBJ1-4; no definite D call. V lost 1 base and J lost 1, with 8 bases in between. In germline, CDR1 is SGHRS, CDR2 YFSETQ. CDR3 length equals 15 residues. CDR3 nucleotide sequence: TGCGCCAGCAGCTTGACACCGAGAACTAATGAAAAACTGTTTTTT. Translation gives CASSLTPRTNEKLFF.

The chain employs TRBV5-1 and TRBJ1-1; D is unclear. The V gene lost 1 base and the J gene lost 3 bases, with 16 bases spanning the gap. Germline CDR1 SGHRS, CDR2 YFSETQ. This CDR3 contains 16 residues. The CDR3 loop reads CASSLFILVGDTEAFF. CDR3 bases: TGCGCCAGCAGCTTGTTCATTCTCGTCGGTGACACTGAAGCTTTCTTT.

This chain connects TRBV28 to TRBJ1-5; D possibly corresponds to TRBD1 (6 bases). V shed 4 bases and J shed 0 bases, with 13 bases lying between them. CDR3 length: 16 amino acids. CDR1 is MDHEN and CDR2 is SYDVKM in the germline V gene. For the CDR3, the DNA is TGTGCCAGCAGTTCCGGGACATTGAATAGCAATCAGCCCCAGCATTTT. Translating gives CASSSGTLNSNQPQHF.

V is TRBV29-1 and J is TRBJ1-2, with a tentative D call TRBD1 (5 bases). With 3 bases removed from V and 4 bases from J, the gap between germline ends came to 15 bases. The germline V gene has CDR1 SQVTM and CDR2 ANQGSEA. The CDR3 has 14 amino acids. CDR3 DNA: TGCAGCGTTGATGGAGGGGCAGGGAGCTATGGCTACACCTTC. It specifies CSVDGGAGSYGYTF.

This rearrangement joins TRBV4-1 to TRBJ2-3; D is possibly TRBD1 (5 bases). The germline V gene encodes CDR1 MGHRA and CDR2 YSYEKL. The V and J ends lost 1 base and 0 bases respectively, with 8 bases between them. The CDR3 has 15 amino acids. The chain's CDR3 is CASSQGTQSTDTQYF. The CDR3 DNA is TGCGCCAGCAGCCAAGGGACACAAAGCACAGATACGCAGTATTTT.

The sample holds a few counts of this clonotype. J is TRBJ2-5 and V is TRBV4-3; D remains ambiguous. Between the trimmed V and J ends, which lost 3 bases and 1 base, there was a span of 12 bases. This CDR3 is 15 amino acids long. CDR1 LGHNA and CDR2 YSLEER come from the germline V gene. In DNA, the CDR3 is TGCGCCAGCAGCCATTCCTCAGAGCGCCAAGAGACCCAGTACTTC. As protein: CASSHSSERQETQYF.

The V gene is TRBV5-6, the J gene TRBJ2-3, with a weak D call TRBD1 (6 bases). This CDR3 comprises 19 residues. With 0 bases removed from V and 0 bases from J, the gap between germline ends came to 20 bases. Looked up from germline, CDR1 is SGHDT and CDR2 is YYEEEE. The CDR3 bases are TGTGCCAGCAGCTTGGTTTCATTCAGGGGCAGACACAGCACAGATACGCAGTATTTT. Its protein is CASSLVSFRGRHSTDTQYF.

This chain joins TRBV29-1 and TRBJ1-1; a possible D gene is TRBD1 (6 bases). CDR3 length: 11 amino acids. The germline V and J ends were trimmed by 6 bases and 11 bases, with 16 bases remaining between them. CDR1 is SQVTM and CDR2 is ANQGSEA in the germline V gene. The CDR3 nucleotides read TGCAGCGTCTTCGACAGGAGGTCGGCTTTCTTT. This codes for CSVFDRRSAFF.

This clonotype came up a few times. CDR3 region: CSVGGTSNQPQHF. The CDR3 DNA reads as TGCAGCGTTGGGGGGACTAGCAATCAGCCCCAGCATTTT. The chain links TRBV29-1 to TRBJ1-5; maybe TRBD1 (5 bases). Germline V CDR1 and CDR2: SQVTM, ANQGSEA. Between the trimmed V and J ends, which lost 4 bases and 0 bases, there was a span of 7 bases. The CDR3 extends over 13 amino acids.

This clonotype was seen a few times. The CDR3 is CASSQGTVSSYEQYF. The DNA of the CDR3 is TGTGCCAGCAGCCAAGGGACAGTGAGCTCCTACGAGCAGTACTTC. This sequence joins TRBV4-2 and TRBJ2-7, with D possibly TRBD1 on 6 matching bases. Trimming cost V 1 base and J 0 bases, with 10 bases left between them. The germline CDR1 and CDR2 sequences are LGHNA and YNFKEQ. CDR3 length: 15 amino acids.

This clonotype was seen only a few times. The chain employs TRBV5-1 and TRBJ2-4; 7 bases line up with TRBD2. There are 15 residues in the CDR3. Germline CDR1 SGHRS, CDR2 YFSETQ. J was trimmed by 6 bases and V by 7 bases; bases with no gene match: 13. For the CDR3, the DNA is TGCGCCAGCGCCCCACCAAGCGGGGCGGGAAACATTCAGTACTTC. This translates into CASAPPSGAGNIQYF.

The chain employs TRBV20-1 and TRBJ2-7; tentatively, D is TRBD2 (5 bases). Germline values: CDR1 DFQATT, CDR2 SNEGSKA (reference sequence). The V gene lost 0 bases and the J gene lost 3 bases, with 12 bases spanning the gap. The CDR3 loop spans 14 amino acids. The CDR3 DNA reads TGCAGTGCTAGAGATCTAGCAGGAGGCTACGAGCAGTACTTC. Residues: CSARDLAGGYEQYF.